This T cell receptor (beta chain) was retrieved from a study of PD-L1 blockade in urothelial cancer. Study in general: Analyses used blood from 3 weeks (second dose) and 6 weeks after treatment start.

This clone came up a few times. Antigen specificity is unknown. Trimming took 4 bases from V and 8 from J; bases not matched to a gene: 4. The length of the CDR3 is 12 residues. Germline V gives CDR1 SEHNR, CDR2 FQNEAQ (reference sequence). Whole-study results and caveats: Survival was better when pretreatment blood TCR clonality fell below the median.

Here immunoSEQ multiplex PCR was the method, and the copy in TCRdb shows in-frame clones only, minus some. The data contain approximately 38,000 clones, around 88% of them singletons. The sequencing here drew on PBMCs, taken around atezolizumab (anti-PD-L1) treatment. The chain combines TRBV7-9 with TRBJ1-1; 7 bases map to TRBD1. The TCR was taken from a man in his fifties or sixties with urothelial cancer. CDR3 coding DNA: TGTGCCAGCAGCTACGACAGGGACGAAGCTTTCTTT. Its protein product is CASSYDRDEAFF. Combining the CDR3 with reference TRBV7-9 and TRBJ1-1 gives the whole variable domain DTGVSQNPRHKITKRGQNVTFRCDPISEHNRLYWYRQTLGQGPEFLTYFQNEAQLEKSRLLSDRFSAERPKGSFSTLEIQRTEQGDSAMYLCASSYDRDEAFFGQGTRLTVV.